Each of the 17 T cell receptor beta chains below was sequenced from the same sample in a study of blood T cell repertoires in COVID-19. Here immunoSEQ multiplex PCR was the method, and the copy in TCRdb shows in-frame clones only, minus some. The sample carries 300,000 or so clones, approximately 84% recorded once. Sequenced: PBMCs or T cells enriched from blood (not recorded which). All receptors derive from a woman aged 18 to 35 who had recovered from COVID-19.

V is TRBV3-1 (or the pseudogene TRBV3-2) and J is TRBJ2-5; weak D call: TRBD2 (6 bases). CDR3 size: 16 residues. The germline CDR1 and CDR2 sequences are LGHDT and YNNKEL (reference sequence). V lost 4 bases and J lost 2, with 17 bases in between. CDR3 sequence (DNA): TGTGCCAGCAGCCCCCGTAGCGGAACTAGACAAGAGACCCAGTACTTC. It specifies CASSPRSGTRQETQYF.

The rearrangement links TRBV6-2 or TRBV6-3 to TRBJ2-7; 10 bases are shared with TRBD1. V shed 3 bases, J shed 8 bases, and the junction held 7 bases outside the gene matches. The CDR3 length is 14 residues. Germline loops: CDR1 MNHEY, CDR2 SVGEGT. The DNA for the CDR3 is TGTGCCAGCAGTTATGGGACAGGGGCCCCAAAGCAGTACTTC. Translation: CASSYGTGAPKQYF.

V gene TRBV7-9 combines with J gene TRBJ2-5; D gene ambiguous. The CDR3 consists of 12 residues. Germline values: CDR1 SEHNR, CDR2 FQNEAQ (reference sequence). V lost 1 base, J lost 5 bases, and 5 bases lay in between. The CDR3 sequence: CASSLVRETQYF. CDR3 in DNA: TGTGCCAGCAGCTTAGTGCGCGAGACCCAGTACTTC.

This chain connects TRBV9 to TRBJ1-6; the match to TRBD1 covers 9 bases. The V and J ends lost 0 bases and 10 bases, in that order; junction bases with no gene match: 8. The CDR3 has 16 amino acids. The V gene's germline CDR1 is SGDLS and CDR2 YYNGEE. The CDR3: CASSVGGTGSGSPLHF. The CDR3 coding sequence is TGTGCCAGCAGCGTAGGTGGGACAGGGTCGGGATCACCCCTCCACTTT.

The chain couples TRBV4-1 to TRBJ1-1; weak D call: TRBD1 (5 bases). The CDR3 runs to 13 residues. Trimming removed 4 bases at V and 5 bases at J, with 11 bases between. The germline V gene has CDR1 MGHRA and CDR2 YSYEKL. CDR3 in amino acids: CASSLGGRTEAFF. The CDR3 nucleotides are TGCGCCAGCAGCCTGGGGGGTAGAACTGAAGCTTTCTTT.

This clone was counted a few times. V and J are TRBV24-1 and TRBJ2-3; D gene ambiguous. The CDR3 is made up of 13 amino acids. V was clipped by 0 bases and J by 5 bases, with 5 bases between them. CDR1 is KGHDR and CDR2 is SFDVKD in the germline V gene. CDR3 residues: CATSDLPGDTQYF. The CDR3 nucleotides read TGTGCCACCAGTGATTTGCCCGGAGATACGCAGTATTTT.

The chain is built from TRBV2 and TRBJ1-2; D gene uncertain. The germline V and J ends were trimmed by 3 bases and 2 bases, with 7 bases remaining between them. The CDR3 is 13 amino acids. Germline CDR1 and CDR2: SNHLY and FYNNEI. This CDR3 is CASSDDGNYGYTF. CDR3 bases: TGTGCCAGCAGTGATGACGGGAACTATGGCTACACCTTC.

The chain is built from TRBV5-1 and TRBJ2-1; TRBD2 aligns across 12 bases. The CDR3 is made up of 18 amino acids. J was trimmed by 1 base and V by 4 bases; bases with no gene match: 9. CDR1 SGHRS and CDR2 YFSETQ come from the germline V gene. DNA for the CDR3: TGCGCCAGCAGCCCGTCCCTAGCGGGGGGGCCGTCCTACAATGAGCAGTTCTTC. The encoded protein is CASSPSLAGGPSYNEQFF.

The CDR3 reads CASSITPGRETQYF. The CDR3 DNA follows: TGTGCCAGTAGTATAACGCCAGGCAGGGAGACCCAGTACTTC. The chain combines TRBV19 with TRBJ2-5, with D unclear. The V gene lost 2 bases and the J gene lost 5 bases, with 12 bases spanning the gap. This CDR3 comprises 14 residues. CDR1 and CDR2 from the germline V gene are LNHDA and SQIVND (reference sequence).

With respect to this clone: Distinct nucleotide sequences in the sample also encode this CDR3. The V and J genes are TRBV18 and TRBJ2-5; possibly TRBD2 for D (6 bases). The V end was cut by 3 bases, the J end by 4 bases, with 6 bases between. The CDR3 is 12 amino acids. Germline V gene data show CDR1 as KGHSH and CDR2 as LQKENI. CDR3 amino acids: CASSPGGETQYF. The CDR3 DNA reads TGTGCCAGCTCACCCGGGGGAGAGACCCAGTACTTC.

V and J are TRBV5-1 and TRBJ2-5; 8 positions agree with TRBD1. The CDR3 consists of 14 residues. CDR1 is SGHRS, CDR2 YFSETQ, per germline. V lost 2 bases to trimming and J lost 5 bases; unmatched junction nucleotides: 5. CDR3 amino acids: CASSLQGEWETQYF. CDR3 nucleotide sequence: TGCGCCAGCAGCTTACAGGGGGAATGGGAGACCCAGTACTTC.

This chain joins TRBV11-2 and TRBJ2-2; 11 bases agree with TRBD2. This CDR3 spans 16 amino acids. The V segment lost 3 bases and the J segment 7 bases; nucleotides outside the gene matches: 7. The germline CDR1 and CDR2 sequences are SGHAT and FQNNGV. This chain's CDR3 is CASSFSGGASVGELFF. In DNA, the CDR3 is TGTGCCAGCAGCTTTAGCGGGGGGGCAAGTGTCGGGGAGCTGTTTTTT.

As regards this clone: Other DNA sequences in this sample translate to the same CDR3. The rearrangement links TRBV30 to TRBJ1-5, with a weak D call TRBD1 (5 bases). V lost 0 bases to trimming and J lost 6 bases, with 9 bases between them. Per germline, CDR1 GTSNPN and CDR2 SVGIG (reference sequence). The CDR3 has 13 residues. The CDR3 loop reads CAWSVRGVQPQHF. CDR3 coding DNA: TGTGCCTGGAGTGTACGGGGGGTTCAGCCCCAGCATTTT.

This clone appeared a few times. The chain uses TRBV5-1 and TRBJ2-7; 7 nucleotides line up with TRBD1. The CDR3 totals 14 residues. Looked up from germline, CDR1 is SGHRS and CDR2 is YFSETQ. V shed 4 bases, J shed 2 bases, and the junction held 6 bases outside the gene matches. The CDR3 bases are TGCGCCAGCAGCCTCCAGGGGGATACCTACGAGCAGTACTTC. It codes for CASSLQGDTYEQYF.

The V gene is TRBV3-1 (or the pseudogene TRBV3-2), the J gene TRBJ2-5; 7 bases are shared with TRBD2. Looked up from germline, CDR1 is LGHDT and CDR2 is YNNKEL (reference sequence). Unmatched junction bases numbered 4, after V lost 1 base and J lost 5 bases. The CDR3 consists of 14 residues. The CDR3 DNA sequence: TGTGCCAGCAGCCAAGTCTTCGGGGGGGAGACCCAGTACTTC. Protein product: CASSQVFGGETQYF.

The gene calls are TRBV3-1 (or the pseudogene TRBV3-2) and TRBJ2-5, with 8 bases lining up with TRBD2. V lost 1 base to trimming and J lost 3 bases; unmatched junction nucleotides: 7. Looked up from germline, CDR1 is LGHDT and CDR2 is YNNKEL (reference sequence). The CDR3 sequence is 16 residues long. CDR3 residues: CASSQGYGGGKETQYF. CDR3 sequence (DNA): TGTGCCAGCAGCCAAGGATACGGCGGGGGGAAAGAGACCCAGTACTTC.

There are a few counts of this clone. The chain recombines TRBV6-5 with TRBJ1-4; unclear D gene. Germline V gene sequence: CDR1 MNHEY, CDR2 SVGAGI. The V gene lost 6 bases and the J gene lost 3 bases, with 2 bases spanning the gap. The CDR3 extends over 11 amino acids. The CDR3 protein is CASSSNEKLFF. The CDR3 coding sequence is TGTGCCAGCAGCTCTAATGAAAAACTGTTTTTT.